This note documents a single T cell receptor (beta chain) sequence. One end of the junction does not line up with germline, which may come from a read error. Patients all relapsed after autologous stem cell transplantation, and there was variation in brentuximab vedotin exposure. The protocol was immunoSEQ multiplex PCR, while the TCRdb copy is restricted to in-frame clones and leaves out a portion. Among tens of thousands of clones, roughly two thirds were seen once, and the ten largest hold about 5%. This record belongs to a study of PD-1 blockade in classical Hodgkin lymphoma. About the research overall: Nivolumab 3 mg/kg was given intravenously every 2 weeks.

This CDR3 is built from 15 residues. Germline V gene data show CDR1 as MDHEN and CDR2 as SYDVKM. The genes are TRBV28 and TRBJ1-2, with 9 bases identical to TRBD1. Sample: peripheral blood mononuclear cells (PBMCs), taken at baseline. The sequence was collected from a human donor with classical Hodgkin lymphoma. The chain's CDR3 is CASSLSSGDWTGVAF. The CDR3 bases are TGTGCCAGCAGTTTATCGAGCGGCGATTGGACAGGGGTGGCCTTC.